These 13 T cell receptor beta chains originate from one sample sequenced in a study of T cell responses to AZD1222 COVID-19 vaccine. The table came from immunoSEQ multiplex PCR; TCRdb's copy has only in-frame clones and leaves some out. The sample lists 99,000 or so clones, 82% occurring once. The sample in question was peripheral blood, obtained on day 0 of AZD1222 vaccination. The receptor source for this set is an adult in good health.

The chain links TRBV5-6 to TRBJ2-7, with D possibly being TRBD1 (5 bases). CDR1 is SGHDT, CDR2 YYEEEE, per germline. The V end lost 4 bases, the J end lost 2 bases, and 10 bases lay between the germline ends. The CDR3 sequence is 13 residues long. CDR3 DNA sequence: TGTGCCAGCAGCCACAGGTCCCCCTACGAGCAGTACTTC. Translation: CASSHRSPYEQYF.

The rearrangement uses TRBV5-6 and TRBJ2-2; a possible D gene is TRBD2 (6 bases). The CDR3 is 15 residues long. Looked up from germline, CDR1 is SGHDT and CDR2 is YYEEEE. The ends were cut back, 5 bases at V and 2 bases at J, with 13 bases in the middle. The CDR3 is CASSPGGFNTGELFF. The DNA for the CDR3 is TGTGCCAGCAGTCCCGGGGGATTCAACACCGGGGAGCTGTTTTTT. Based on the CDR3 plus reference TRBV5-6 and TRBJ2-2, the full variable domain is DAGVTQSPTHLIKTRGQQVTLRCSPKSGHDTVSWYQQALGQGPQFIFQYYEEEERQRGNFPDRFSGHQFPNYSSELNVNALLLGDSALYLCASSPGGFNTGELFFGEGSRLTVL.

This clone was seen more than once but under ten times. The chain recombines TRBV19 with TRBJ2-5, with D possibly TRBD2 on 7 matching bases. Trimming left V 3 bases short and J 5 bases short, with 13 bases between. The CDR3 is made up of 14 amino acids. CDR1 and CDR2 (germline): LNHDA, SQIVND (reference sequence). The CDR3 DNA reads TGTGCCAGTAGTATTGGGGGGGGGCAGGAGACCCAGTACTTC. This gives the protein CASSIGGGQETQYF.

The chain is built from TRBV19 and TRBJ2-7; D is undetermined. The length of the CDR3 is 11 residues. The germline V gene has CDR1 LNHDA and CDR2 SQIVND (reference sequence). Between the trimmed V and J ends, which lost 4 bases and 6 bases, there was a span of 7 bases. The CDR3 here is CASSKASEQYF. The DNA of the CDR3 is TGTGCCAGTAGTAAGGCCAGCGAGCAGTACTTC.

The rearrangement joins TRBV5-1 to TRBJ1-4; D unclear. CDR1 and CDR2 from the germline V gene are SGHRS and YFSETQ. V was shortened by 4 bases and J by 3 bases, with 10 bases between the two germline ends. The CDR3 consists of 14 residues. CDR3 bases: TGCGCCAGCAGCCCGGGCAGGTCTAATGAAAAACTGTTTTTT. Amino acid sequence: CASSPGRSNEKLFF.

V usage is TRBV25-1 and J usage is TRBJ1-1; D may be TRBD1 (6 bases). With 8 bases removed from V and 4 bases from J, the gap between germline ends came to 14 bases. This CDR3 has 13 amino acids. Germline CDR1 reads MGHDK; CDR2 reads SYGVNS. CDR3 bases: TGTGCCAGCGGTTTTCCGGGGGCCACTGAAGCTTTCTTT. This encodes CASGFPGATEAFF.

V gene TRBV29-1 combines with J gene TRBJ2-3; 15 bases are shared with TRBD2. V lost 3 bases to trimming and J lost 0 bases; unmatched junction nucleotides: 4. CDR3 size: 17 residues. CDR1 and CDR2 (germline): SQVTM, ANQGSEA. The CDR3: CSVDGGLAGGSTDTQYF. CDR3 in DNA: TGCAGCGTTGATGGGGGACTAGCGGGGGGTAGCACAGATACGCAGTATTTT.

The chain has TRBV2 and TRBJ1-5; no firm D call. Germline CDR1 reads SNHLY; CDR2 reads FYNNEI. The CDR3 consists of 13 residues. V shed 9 bases and J shed 5 bases, with 14 bases lying between them. The CDR3 coding sequence is TGTGCCAGGGCTACCCGCCCGGATCAGCCCCAGCATTTT. Its translation: CARATRPDQPQHF.

This clone was observed once. This chain links TRBV5-1 with TRBJ1-1; TRBD1 might be the D (5 bases). This CDR3 has 14 residues. The germline gives CDR1 SGHRS, CDR2 YFSETQ. Trimming took off 6 bases at V and 4 bases at J, with 16 bases between the two ends. CDR3 sequence reads: CASTPQGLSTEAFF. The CDR3 region has the DNA TGCGCCAGCACCCCCCAGGGACTAAGCACTGAAGCTTTCTTT.

This chain uses TRBV5-1 with TRBJ1-4; 10 bases match TRBD1. CDR1 and CDR2 from the germline V gene are SGHRS and YFSETQ. The trim removed 3 bases at V and 7 bases at J, leaving 6 bases unmatched. The CDR3 covers 15 residues. CDR3 nucleotide sequence: TGCGCCAGCAGCTCCTCCGGGACAGGGGTTGAAAAACTGTTTTTT. Protein: CASSSSGTGVEKLFF.

This clone was seen more than once but under ten times. This chain connects TRBV9 to TRBJ2-3, with 11 nucleotides matching TRBD2. V lost 4 bases to trimming and J lost 6 bases; unmatched junction nucleotides: 4. CDR1 is SGDLS, CDR2 YYNGEE, per germline. The CDR3 contains 14 residues. The CDR3 spells CASSIAGGRDTQYF. In nucleotides, the CDR3 is TGTGCCAGCAGCATAGCGGGGGGGCGGGATACGCAGTATTTT. The full variable domain, in which reference TRBV9 and TRBJ2-3 provide the parts outside the CDR3, is DSGVTQTPKHLITATGQRVTLRCSPRSGDLSVYWYQQSLDQGLQFLIQYYNGEERAKGNILERFSAQQFPDLHSELNLSSLELGDSALYFCASSIAGGRDTQYFGPGTRLTVL.

This clone was counted only a few times. The V call is TRBV19, the J call TRBJ1-5, with D maybe TRBD1 (6 bases). The CDR3 is 15 amino acids. CDR1 is LNHDA and CDR2 is SQIVND in the germline V gene (reference sequence). Between the trimmed V and J ends, which lost 5 bases and 10 bases, there was a span of 21 bases. The CDR3 DNA is TGTGCCAGTAGTCGCGACAGGTCCCCAATCAATCCCCAGCATTTT. Amino acids: CASSRDRSPINPQHF. The entire variable domain, with the rest obtained from reference TRBV19 and TRBJ1-5, is as follows: DGGITQSPKYLFRKEGQNVTLSCEQNLNHDAMYWYRQDPGQGLRLIYYSQIVNDFQKGDIAEGYSVSREKKESFPLTVTSAQKNPTAFYLCASSRDRSPINPQHFGDGTRLSIL.

The chain carries TRBV27 and TRBJ1-6, with 9 bases fitting TRBD1. Germline CDR1 and CDR2: MNHEY and SMNVEV (reference sequence). V gave up 3 bases and J gave up 8 bases; unmatched junction bases: 5. This CDR3 spans 15 amino acids. The chain's CDR3 is CASSLDGTGYSPLHF. CDR3 bases: TGTGCCAGCAGTTTGGATGGGACAGGGTATTCACCCCTCCACTTT.